The following is a T cell receptor beta chain sequence with its context. The clone's antigen remains unknown. Base qualities are not at hand, and no much larger clone is one base apart. Collaborating institutions collected whole blood in K2EDTA tubes following their own protocols. For TCRbeta analysis, collaborators shipped samples in one of three forms: frozen whole blood, isolated PBMCs, or DNA extracted from either of those sample types. TCRbeta CDR3 regions were amplified from genomic DNA using the immunoSEQ Assay, a bias-controlled multiplex PCR. The authors' pipeline ran thus. The number of nucleated cells in each sample was estimated from the amplification of reference gene primers within the assay. Sequence reads were collapsed and filtered to measure the absolute abundance of every unique TCRbeta CDR3 rearrangement. Productive Simpson clonality was computed per sample as the square root of Simpson's diversity index over productive rearrangements. TCRdb obtained this table from immuneACCESS and retained in-frame rearrangements with V and J assigned. These tables miss some clones; where compared with another copy, unresolved V genes account for less than half of the shortfall, and the remainder is unexplained. Clone size and the V and J calls come from that table; the DNA yielded D and trimming. The sample table contains around 180,000 clones; only one count was recorded for less than 85% of them. Around 3% of the sample is in the top ten clones.

This sample is part of a study of blood T cell repertoires in COVID-19 (TCRdb year 2020). General notes on the study: Samples covering the acute and convalescent phases of COVID-19 were provided by collaborators in the United States, Italy and Spain. The material from the prospective study consisted of cDNA or gDNA derived from T cells, B-cell-depleted T cells, or PBMCs. Nearly every sample came with metadata listing a de-identified subject ID, COVID-19 status, age in years and sex. The samples were drawn from two sources: the first 160 participants of the ongoing ImmuneRACE study, and 1,000 to 1,500 subjects contributed by 6 global collaborators. Subjects who had been exposed to COVID-19, were actively infected with it, or had recovered from it provided the deeply sampled blood TCRbeta repertoires that made up the dataset. Where available, HLA class I and class II types were taken from metadata supplied by the sample provider and were not determined by assay-based typing. The repertoires were released in a freely available public database intended as a resource for research on the immune response to SARS-CoV-2.

Overall study results and their limits: The quantity of clinical and demographic metadata differed by source and by participant and was supplied without curation.

Trimming leaves V shorter by 4 bases and J shorter by 3 bases, with the junction holding 8 bases beyond the gene matches. The germline V gene provides CDR1 SGHRS and CDR2 YFSETQ. Its CDR3 holds 15 amino acids, cysteine through phenylalanine. Solely the CDR3 DNA is kept, with 45 bases framed from the first base. The sequencing sample was made of peripheral blood. The TCR sequence derives from a woman of 80 years or more with acute or convalescent COVID-19. The rearrangement joined TRBV5-1 to TRBJ1-1; 8 nucleotides in the junction match TRBD1. The CDR3 protein sequence reads: CASSTGQGGYTEAFF. The DNA sequence is as follows: TGCGCCAGCAGCACCGGACAGGGTGGGTACACTGAAGCTTTCTTT. With the rest looked up from the reference TRBV5-1 and TRBJ1-1 genes rather than sequenced, the full variable domain is KAGVTQTPRYLIKTRGQQVTLSCSPISGHRSVSWYQQTPGQGLQFLFEYFSETQRNKGNFPGRFSGRQFSNSRSEMNVSTLELGDSALYLCASSTGQGGYTEAFFGQGTRLTVV.